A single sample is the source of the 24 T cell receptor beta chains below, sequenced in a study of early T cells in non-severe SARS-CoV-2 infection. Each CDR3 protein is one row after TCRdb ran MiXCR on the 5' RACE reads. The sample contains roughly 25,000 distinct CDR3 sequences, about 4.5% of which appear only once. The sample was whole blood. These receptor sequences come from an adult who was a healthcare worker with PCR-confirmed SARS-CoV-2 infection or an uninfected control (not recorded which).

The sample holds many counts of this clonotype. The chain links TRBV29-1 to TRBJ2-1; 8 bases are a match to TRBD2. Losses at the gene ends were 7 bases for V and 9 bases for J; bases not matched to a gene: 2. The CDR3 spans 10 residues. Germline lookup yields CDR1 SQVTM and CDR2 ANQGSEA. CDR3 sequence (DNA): TGCAGCGCTCGGGGGGGTGAGCAGTTCTTC. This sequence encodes CSARGGEQFF.

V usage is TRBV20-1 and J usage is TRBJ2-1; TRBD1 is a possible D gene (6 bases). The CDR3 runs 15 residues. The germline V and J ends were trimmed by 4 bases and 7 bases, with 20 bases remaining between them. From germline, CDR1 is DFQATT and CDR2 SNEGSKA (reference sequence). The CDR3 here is CSATFLGGRRNEQFF. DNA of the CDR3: TGCAGTGCTACCTTTCTAGGGGGTCGAAGAAATGAGCAGTTCTTC.

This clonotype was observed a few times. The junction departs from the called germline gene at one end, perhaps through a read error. The CDR3 DNA sequence: TGTGTCAGCAGCCGACAGGGGGCGTCTTCTGGGGCCAACGTCCTGACTTTC. The encoded protein is CVSSRQGASSGANVLTF. This chain uses TRBV6-6 with TRBJ2-6; TRBD1 aligns across 10 bases. Germline CDR1 MNHNY, CDR2 SVGAGI (reference sequence). The CDR3 runs 17 residues.

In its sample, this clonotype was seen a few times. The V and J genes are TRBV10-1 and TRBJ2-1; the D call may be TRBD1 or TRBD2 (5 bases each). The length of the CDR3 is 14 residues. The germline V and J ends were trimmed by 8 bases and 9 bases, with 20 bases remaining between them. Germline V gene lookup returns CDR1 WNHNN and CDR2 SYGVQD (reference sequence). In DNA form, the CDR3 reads TGCGCCAGCTCATCTACGGGGCGCGGAGGTGAGCAGTTCTTC. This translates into CASSSTGRGGEQFF.

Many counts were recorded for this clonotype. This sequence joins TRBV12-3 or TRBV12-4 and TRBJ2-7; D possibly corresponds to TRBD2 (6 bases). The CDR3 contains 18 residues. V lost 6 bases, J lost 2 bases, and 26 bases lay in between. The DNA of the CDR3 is TGTGCCAGCAGCCAGATCCCCATTGGAGGGCGCCGAACCTACGAGCAGTACTTC. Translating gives CASSQIPIGGRRTYEQYF.

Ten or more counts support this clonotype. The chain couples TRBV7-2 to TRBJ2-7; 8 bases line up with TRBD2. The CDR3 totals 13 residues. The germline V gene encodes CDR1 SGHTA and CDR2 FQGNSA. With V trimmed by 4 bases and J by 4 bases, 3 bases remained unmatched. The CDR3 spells CASSSQRGYEQYF. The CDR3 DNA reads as TGTGCCAGCAGCTCTCAGCGGGGGTACGAGCAGTACTTC.

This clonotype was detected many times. The CDR3 loop is CSALGDYEQYF. DNA of the CDR3: TGCAGTGCCCTAGGGGACTACGAGCAGTACTTC. This rearrangement joins TRBV20-1 to TRBJ2-7, with D maybe TRBD1 (5 bases). Trimming pared 6 bases from V and 3 bases from J, leaving 9 bases between. From germline, CDR1 is DFQATT and CDR2 SNEGSKA (reference sequence). This CDR3 is 11 amino acids long.

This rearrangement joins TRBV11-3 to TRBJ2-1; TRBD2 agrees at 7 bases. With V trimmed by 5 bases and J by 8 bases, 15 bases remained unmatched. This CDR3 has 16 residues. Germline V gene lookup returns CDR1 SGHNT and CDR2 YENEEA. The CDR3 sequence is CASSPGTIFPPHEQFF. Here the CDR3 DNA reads TGTGCCAGCAGCCCCGGGACTATTTTCCCCCCTCATGAGCAGTTCTTC.

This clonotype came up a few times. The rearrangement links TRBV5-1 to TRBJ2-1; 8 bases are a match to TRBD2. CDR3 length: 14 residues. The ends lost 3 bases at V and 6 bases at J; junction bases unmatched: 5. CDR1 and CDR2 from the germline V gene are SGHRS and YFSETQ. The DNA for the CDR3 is TGCGCCAGCAGCTGGGGACTAGTCTCCAATGAGCAGTTCTTC. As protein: CASSWGLVSNEQFF.

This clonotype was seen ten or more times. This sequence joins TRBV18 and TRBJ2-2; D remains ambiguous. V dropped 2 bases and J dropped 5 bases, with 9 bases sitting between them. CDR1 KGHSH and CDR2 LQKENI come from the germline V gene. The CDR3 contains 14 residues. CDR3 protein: CASSPRHVTGELFF. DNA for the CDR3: TGTGCCAGCTCACCAAGGCACGTGACCGGGGAGCTGTTTTTT.

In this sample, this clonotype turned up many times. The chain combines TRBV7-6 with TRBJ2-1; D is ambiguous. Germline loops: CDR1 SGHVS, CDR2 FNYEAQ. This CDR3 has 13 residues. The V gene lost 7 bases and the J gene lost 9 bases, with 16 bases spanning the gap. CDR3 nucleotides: TGTGCCAGCACGCAACAGACGAACGGTGAGCAGTTCTTC. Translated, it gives CASTQQTNGEQFF.

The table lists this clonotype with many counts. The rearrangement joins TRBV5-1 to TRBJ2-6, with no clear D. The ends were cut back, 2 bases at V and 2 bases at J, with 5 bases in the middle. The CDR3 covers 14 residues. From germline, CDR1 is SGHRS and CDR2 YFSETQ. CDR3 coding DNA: TGCGCCAGCAGCTTCCGCCCTGGGGCCAACGTCCTGACTTTC. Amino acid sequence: CASSFRPGANVLTF.

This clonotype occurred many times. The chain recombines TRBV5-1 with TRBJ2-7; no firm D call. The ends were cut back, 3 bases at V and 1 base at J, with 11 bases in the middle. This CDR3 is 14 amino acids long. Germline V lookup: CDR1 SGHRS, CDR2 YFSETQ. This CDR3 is CASSSLLGSYEQYF. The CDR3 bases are TGCGCCAGCAGCTCTCTGCTGGGTTCCTACGAGCAGTACTTC.

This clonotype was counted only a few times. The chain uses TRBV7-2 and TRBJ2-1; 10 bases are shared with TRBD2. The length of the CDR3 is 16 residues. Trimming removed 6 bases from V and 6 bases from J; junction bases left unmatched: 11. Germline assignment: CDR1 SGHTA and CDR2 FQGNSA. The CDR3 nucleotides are TGTGCCAGCAGAAATTGGAAGGGACTAGCGTCCAATGAGCAGTTCTTC. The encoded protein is CASRNWKGLASNEQFF.

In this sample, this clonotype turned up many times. CDR3 nucleotides: TGTGCCAGCAGCTTATCGGTGGACGGCGAGCAGTTCTTC. Its translation: CASSLSVDGEQFF. The chain carries TRBV7-2 and TRBJ2-1; D not certain. V dropped 2 bases and J dropped 10 bases, with 12 bases sitting between them. The CDR3 loop spans 13 amino acids. CDR1 SGHTA and CDR2 FQGNSA come from the germline V gene.

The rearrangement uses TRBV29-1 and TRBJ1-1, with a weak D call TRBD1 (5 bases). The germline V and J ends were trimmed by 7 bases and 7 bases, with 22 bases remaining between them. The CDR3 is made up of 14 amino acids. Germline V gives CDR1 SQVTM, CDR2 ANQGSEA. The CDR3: CSASHRGERGEAFF. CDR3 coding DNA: TGCAGCGCCTCTCACCGAGGGGAGCGTGGTGAAGCTTTCTTT.

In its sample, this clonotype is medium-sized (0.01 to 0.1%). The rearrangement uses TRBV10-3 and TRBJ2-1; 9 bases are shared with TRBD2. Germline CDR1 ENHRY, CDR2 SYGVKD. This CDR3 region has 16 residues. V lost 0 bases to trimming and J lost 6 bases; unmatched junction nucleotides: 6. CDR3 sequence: CAISESLAGLGNEQFF. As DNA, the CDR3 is TGTGCCATCAGTGAGTCTCTAGCGGGATTAGGCAATGAGCAGTTCTTC.

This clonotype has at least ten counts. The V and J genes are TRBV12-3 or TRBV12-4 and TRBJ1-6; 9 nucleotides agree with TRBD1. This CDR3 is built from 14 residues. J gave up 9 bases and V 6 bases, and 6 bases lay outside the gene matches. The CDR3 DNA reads TGTGCCAGCAGGGCCGGGGACAGGGCTTCACCCCTCCACTTT. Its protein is CASRAGDRASPLHF.

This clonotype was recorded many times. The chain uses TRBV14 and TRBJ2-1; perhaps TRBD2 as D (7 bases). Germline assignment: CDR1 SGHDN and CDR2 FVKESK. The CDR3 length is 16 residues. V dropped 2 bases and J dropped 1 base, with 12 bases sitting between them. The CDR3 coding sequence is TGTGCCAGCAGCCAATTACGGGGGGCTTCCTACAATGAGCAGTTCTTC. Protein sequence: CASSQLRGASYNEQFF. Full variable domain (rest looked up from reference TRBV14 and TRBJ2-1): EAGVTQFPSHSVIEKGQTVTLRCDPISGHDNLYWYRRVMGKEIKFLLHFVKESKQDESGMPNNRFLAERTGGTYSTLKVQPAELEDSGVYFCASSQLRGASYNEQFFGPGTRLTVL.

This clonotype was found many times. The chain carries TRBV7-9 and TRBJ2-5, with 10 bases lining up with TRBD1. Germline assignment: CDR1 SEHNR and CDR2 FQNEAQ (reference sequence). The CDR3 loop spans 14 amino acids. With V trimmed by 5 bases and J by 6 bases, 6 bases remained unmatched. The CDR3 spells CASSPTGGRKTQYF. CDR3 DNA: TGTGCCAGCAGCCCGACAGGGGGCAGAAAGACCCAGTACTTC.

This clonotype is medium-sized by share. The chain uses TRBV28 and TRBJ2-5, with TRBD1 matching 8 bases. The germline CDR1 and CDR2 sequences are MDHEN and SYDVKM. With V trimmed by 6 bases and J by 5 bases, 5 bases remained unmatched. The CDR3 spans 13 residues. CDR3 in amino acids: CASSAQGDETQYF. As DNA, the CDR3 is TGTGCCAGCAGCGCACAGGGGGACGAGACCCAGTACTTC.

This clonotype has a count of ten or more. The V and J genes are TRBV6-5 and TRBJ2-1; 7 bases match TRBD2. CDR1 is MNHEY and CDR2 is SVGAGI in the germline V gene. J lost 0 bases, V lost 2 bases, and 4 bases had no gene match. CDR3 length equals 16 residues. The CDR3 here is CASSYTLADSYNEQFF. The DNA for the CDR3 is TGTGCCAGCAGTTACACCCTAGCGGACTCCTACAATGAGCAGTTCTTC.

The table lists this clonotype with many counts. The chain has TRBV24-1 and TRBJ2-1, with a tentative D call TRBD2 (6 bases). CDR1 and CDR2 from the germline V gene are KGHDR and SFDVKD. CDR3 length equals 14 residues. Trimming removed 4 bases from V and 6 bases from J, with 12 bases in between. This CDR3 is CATSESGRFNEQFF. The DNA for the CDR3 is TGTGCCACCAGTGAATCAGGGAGGTTCAATGAGCAGTTCTTC.

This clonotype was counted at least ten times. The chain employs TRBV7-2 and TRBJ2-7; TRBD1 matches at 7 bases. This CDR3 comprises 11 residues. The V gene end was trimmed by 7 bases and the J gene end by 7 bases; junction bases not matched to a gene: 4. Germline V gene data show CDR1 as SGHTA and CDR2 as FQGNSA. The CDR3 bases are TGTGCCAGCATAGGGGGCGCGGAGCAGTACTTC. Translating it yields CASIGGAEQYF.